These 7 T cell receptor beta chains originate from one sample sequenced in a study of blood T cell repertoires in COVID-19. The assay was immunoSEQ multiplex PCR, and TCRdb's table has in-frame clones only and misses some. The sample lists about 250,000 clones, 88% occurring once. The sequenced sample consisted of PBMCs or T cells enriched from blood (not recorded which). Source of these receptors: a woman aged 50 to 65 who had recovered from COVID-19.

Notes on this clone: Different DNA sequences within this sample yield the same CDR3. The V gene is TRBV7-2, the J gene TRBJ2-1, with TRBD1 matching over 8 bases. CDR1 is SGHTA, CDR2 FQGNSA, per germline. This CDR3 contains 15 residues. V was pared by 4 bases and J by 0 bases, with 2 bases of the junction left unmatched. In DNA form, the CDR3 reads TGTGCCAGCAGCTCGGACAGGGCCTCCTACAATGAGCAGTTCTTC. Translating gives CASSSDRASYNEQFF. Full variable domain (remainder filled in from reference TRBV7-2 and TRBJ2-1): GAGVSQSPSNKVTEKGKDVELRCDPISGHTALYWYRQSLGQGLEFLIYFQGNSAPDKSGLPSDRFSAERTGGSVSTLTIQRTQQEDSAVYLCASSSDRASYNEQFFGPGTRLTVL.

V gene TRBV30 combines with J gene TRBJ1-3, with D maybe TRBD1 (5 bases). The germline V gene encodes CDR1 GTSNPN and CDR2 SVGIG (reference sequence). Trimming shortened V by 3 bases and J by 1 base, and 7 bases separated the two germline ends. This CDR3 region has 13 residues. The CDR3 is CAWSGGSGNTIYF. CDR3 DNA sequence: TGTGCCTGGAGCGGGGGTTCTGGAAACACCATATATTTT.

This clone was counted between two and nine times. The rearrangement joins TRBV19 to TRBJ1-4, with no clear D. Germline V gene lookup returns CDR1 LNHDA and CDR2 SQIVND (reference sequence). Trimming cost V 4 bases and J 3 bases, with 9 bases left between them. The CDR3 extends over 14 amino acids. The CDR3, as DNA: TGTGCCAGTAGTAACCGGGTTGCTAATGAAAAACTGTTTTTT. Protein sequence: CASSNRVANEKLFF. The complete variable domain, with remaining parts taken from reference TRBV19 and TRBJ1-4, reads DGGITQSPKYLFRKEGQNVTLSCEQNLNHDAMYWYRQDPGQGLRLIYYSQIVNDFQKGDIAEGYSVSREKKESFPLTVTSAQKNPTAFYLCASSNRVANEKLFFGSGTQLSVL.

A word on this clone: The same CDR3 arises from other DNA sequences in this sample as well. The chain combines TRBV3-1 (or the pseudogene TRBV3-2) with TRBJ2-1; weak D call: TRBD2 (6 bases). This CDR3 is 15 amino acids long. Germline V CDR1 and CDR2: LGHDT, YNNKEL (reference sequence). V was cut by 4 bases and J by 6 bases, with 16 bases left in between. The chain's CDR3 is CASSLGSGSGNEQFF. CDR3 in DNA: TGTGCCAGCAGCCTGGGGTCCGGGAGCGGCAATGAGCAGTTCTTC.

The V and J genes are TRBV28 and TRBJ1-1; TRBD1 matches 7 bases. Germline lookup yields CDR1 MDHEN and CDR2 SYDVKM. The CDR3 contains 16 residues. With V trimmed by 2 bases and J by 0 bases, 6 bases remained unmatched. The CDR3 is CASSLIGGYMNTEAFF. For the CDR3, the DNA is TGTGCCAGCAGTTTAATAGGGGGCTATATGAACACTGAAGCTTTCTTT.

The chain is built from TRBV30 and TRBJ2-7; 14 nucleotides match TRBD2. The germline V gene encodes CDR1 GTSNPN and CDR2 SVGIG (reference sequence). This CDR3 has 14 amino acids. CDR3 loop: CAYKTSGRAYEQYF. CDR3 nucleotide sequence: TGTGCATATAAGACTAGCGGGAGGGCCTACGAGCAGTACTTC.

The J gene is TRBJ1-1, the V gene TRBV29-1; D might be TRBD1 (5 bases). With 3 bases removed from V and 6 bases from J, the gap between germline ends came to 11 bases. The germline CDR1 and CDR2 sequences are SQVTM and ANQGSEA. The length of the CDR3 is 12 residues. The DNA of the CDR3 is TGCAGCGTTGAGGGGGGGGTACCTGAAGCTTTCTTT. This translates into CSVEGGVPEAFF.